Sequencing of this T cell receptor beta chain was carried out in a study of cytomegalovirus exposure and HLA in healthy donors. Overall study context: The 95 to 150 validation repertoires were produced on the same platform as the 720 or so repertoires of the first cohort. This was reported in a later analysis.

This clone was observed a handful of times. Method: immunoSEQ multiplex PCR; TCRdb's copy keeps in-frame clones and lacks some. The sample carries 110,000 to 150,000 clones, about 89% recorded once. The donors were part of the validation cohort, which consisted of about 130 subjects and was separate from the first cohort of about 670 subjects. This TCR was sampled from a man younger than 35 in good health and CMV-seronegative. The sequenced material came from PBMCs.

This CDR3 reads CSVEDSETDTQYF. The CDR3 region has the DNA TGCAGCGTTGAAGACAGCGAGACAGATACGCAGTATTTT. The chain joins TRBV29-1 to TRBJ2-3; no reliable D call. Germline V gene lookup returns CDR1 SQVTM and CDR2 ANQGSEA. The CDR3 extends over 13 amino acids. V lost 0 bases to trimming and J lost 3 bases, with 7 bases between them.